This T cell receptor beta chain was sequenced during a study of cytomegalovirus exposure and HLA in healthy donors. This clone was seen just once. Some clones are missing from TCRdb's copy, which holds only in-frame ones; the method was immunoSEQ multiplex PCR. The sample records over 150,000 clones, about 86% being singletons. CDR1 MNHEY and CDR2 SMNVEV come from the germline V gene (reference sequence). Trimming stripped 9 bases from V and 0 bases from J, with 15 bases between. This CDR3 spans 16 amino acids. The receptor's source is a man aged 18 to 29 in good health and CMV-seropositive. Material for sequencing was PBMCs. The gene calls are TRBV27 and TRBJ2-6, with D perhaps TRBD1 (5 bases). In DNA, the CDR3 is TGTGCCAGTACGACAGTTAGCTCCTCTGGGGCCAACGTCCTGACTTTC. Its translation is CASTTVSSSGANVLTF. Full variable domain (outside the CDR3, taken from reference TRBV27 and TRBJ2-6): EAQVTQNPRYLITVTGKKLTVTCSQNMNHEYMSWYRQDPGLGLRQIYYSMNVEVTDKGDVPEGYKVSRKEKRNFPLILESPSPNQTSLYFCASTTVSSSGANVLTFGAGSRLTVL.